These T cell receptor beta chains were read from a single sample in a study of radiotherapy plus CTLA-4 blockade in lung cancer. The data were produced by immunoSEQ multiplex PCR, yet TCRdb's version contains in-frame clones alone and is incomplete. The data show more than 100,000 clones, with around 89% seen just once and roughly 6.9% held by the top ten. This material consisted of peripheral blood, taken from a patient treated with radiotherapy plus ipilimumab. These receptors all come from a human donor with non-small cell lung cancer that progressed on radiotherapy plus ipilimumab. The CDR3 runs from the conserved cysteine through the conserved F or W. The D gene is left open where the match is weak.

v_call	j_call	d_call	cdr3_nt	cdr3_aa
TRBV9	TRBJ2-3	NA	TGTGCCAGCAGCCCTAGCTGGGTCACCACAGATACGCAGTATTTT	CASSPSWVTTDTQYF
TRBV19	TRBJ2-1	TRBD2	TGTGCCAGTAGTATTGGCCTGGGACTAGCGGGAGGCTACAATGAGCAGTTCTTC	CASSIGLGLAGGYNEQFF
TRBV11-2	TRBJ1-3	NA	TGTGCCAGCAGCTTAGTGGGGGTCCCCTCTGGAAACACCATATATTTT	CASSLVGVPSGNTIYF
TRBV19	TRBJ2-1	TRBD1	TGTGCCTCCGGGACAGGGGGAAATGAGCAGTTCTTC	CASGTGGNEQFF
TRBV27	TRBJ1-1	NA	TGTGCCAGCAGTTTAGGGGGGGTCGACACTGAAGCTTTCTTT	CASSLGGVDTEAFF
TRBV7-2	TRBJ1-5	NA	TGTGCCAGCAGCTTACGGACGGGGAATCAGCCCCAGCATTTT	CASSLRTGNQPQHF
TRBV29-1	TRBJ2-7	NA	TGCAGCGTCCAGTGGGGGGCAGGTCTCTACGAGCAGTACTTC	CSVQWGAGLYEQYF
TRBV2	TRBJ1-1	NA	TGTGCCAGCAGTGAAACCCACCCAGGGCGTGCTTTCTTT	CASSETHPGRAFF
TRBV5-1	TRBJ1-1	NA	TGCGCCAGCAGCATTGGACACCAAAACACTGAAGCTTTCTTT	CASSIGHQNTEAFF
TRBV11-2	TRBJ2-1	NA	TGTGCCAGCAGCTTATTTACCGATGAGCAGTTCTTC	CASSLFTDEQFF